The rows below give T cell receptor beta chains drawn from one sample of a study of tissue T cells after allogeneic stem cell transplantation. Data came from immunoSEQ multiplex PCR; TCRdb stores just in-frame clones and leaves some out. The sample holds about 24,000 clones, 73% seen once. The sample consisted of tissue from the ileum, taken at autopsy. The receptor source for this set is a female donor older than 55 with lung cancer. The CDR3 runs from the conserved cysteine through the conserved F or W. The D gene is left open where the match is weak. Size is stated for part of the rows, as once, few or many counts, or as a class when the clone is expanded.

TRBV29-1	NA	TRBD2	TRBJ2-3	TGCAGCGCCCTGACTAGCGGGAGGCGGGGTGCGCAGTATTTT	CSALTSGRRGAQYF
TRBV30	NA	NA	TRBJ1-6	TGTGCCTGGTTGGACAGTTATAATTCACCCCTCCACTTT	CAWLDSYNSPLHF
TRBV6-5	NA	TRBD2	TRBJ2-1	TGTGCCAGCAGTTACATCAACAGCGGGACCTACAATGAGCAGTTCTTC	CASSYINSGTYNEQFF
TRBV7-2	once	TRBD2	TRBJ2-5	TGTGCCAGCAGCTTTCCTAGCGGTGGGGAGACCCAGTACTTC	CASSFPSGGETQYF
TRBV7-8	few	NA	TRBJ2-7	TGTGCCAGCAGAACCGGTACAGGGCCTTCCTACGAGCAGTACTTC	CASRTGTGPSYEQYF
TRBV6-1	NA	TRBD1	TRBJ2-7	TGTGCCAGCAGTGAGATACCAGGGGGCTACGAGCAGTACTTC	CASSEIPGGYEQYF
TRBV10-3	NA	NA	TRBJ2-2	TGTGCCATCAGTCCAACTCAGGGGGACTATTGGGACACCGGGGAGCTGTTTTTT	CAISPTQGDYWDTGELFF
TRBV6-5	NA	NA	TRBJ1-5	TGTGCCAGCAGTATTTCCCAGGGCAAGCCCCAGCATTTT	CASSISQGKPQHF
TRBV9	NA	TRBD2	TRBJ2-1	TGTGCCAGCAGCGTGACACTAGCGGGGGCTGAGCAGTTCTTC	CASSVTLAGAEQFF
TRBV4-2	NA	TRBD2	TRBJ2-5	TGTGCCAGCAGCCAAGATATCACTGCGGGAGGTGGAAAGACCCAGTACTTC	CASSQDITAGGGKTQYF
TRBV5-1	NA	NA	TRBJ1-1	TGCGCCAGCAGCTCAGGGGATCATCGGCCGAACACTGAAGCTTTCTTT	CASSSGDHRPNTEAFF
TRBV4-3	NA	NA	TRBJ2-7	TGCGCCAGCAGCCAAGAGATCGACTCCTACGAGCAGTACTTC	CASSQEIDSYEQYF
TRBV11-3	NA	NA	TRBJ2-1	TGTGCCAGCAGCTTAAAGTCCTACAATGAGCAGTTCTTC	CASSLKSYNEQFF
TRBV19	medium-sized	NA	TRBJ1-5	TGTGCCAGTAGTATAGTTTACTACGACAGAGCGGATCAGCCCCAGCATTTT	CASSIVYYDRADQPQHF
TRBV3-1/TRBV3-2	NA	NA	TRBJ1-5	TGTGCCAGCAGCCAAGGGGCCGCGGCAACCAATCAGCCCCAGCATTTT	CASSQGAAATNQPQHF
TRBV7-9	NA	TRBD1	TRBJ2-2	TGTGCCAGCAGCCTACAGGGGGGAGCCGGGGAGCTGTTTTTT	CASSLQGGAGELFF
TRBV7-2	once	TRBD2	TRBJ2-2	TGTGCCAGCAGCTCCGGGACTAGCGGCACCGGGGAGCTGTTTTTT	CASSSGTSGTGELFF
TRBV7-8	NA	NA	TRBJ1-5	TGTGCCAGCAGCTCAAACAGGGTTCGAGGCAATCAGCCCCAGCATTTT	CASSSNRVRGNQPQHF
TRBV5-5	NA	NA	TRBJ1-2	TGTGCCAGCAGCCCGACTGTCTCTAACAACTATGGCTACACCTTC	CASSPTVSNNYGYTF
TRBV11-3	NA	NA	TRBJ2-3	TGTGCCAGCAGCTTGGAGAGGGCATCCGATACGCAGTATTTT	CASSLERASDTQYF
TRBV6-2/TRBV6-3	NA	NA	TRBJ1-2	TGTGCCAGCAGTTCCCTCCGGACGACTAACTATGGCTACACCTTC	CASSSLRTTNYGYTF
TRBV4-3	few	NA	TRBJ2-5	TGCGCCAGCAGCCAAGAAGGCGGGGTTGGGCAAGAGACCCAGTACTTC	CASSQEGGVGQETQYF
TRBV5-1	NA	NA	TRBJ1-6	TGCGCCAGCAGCTTGGAGGGGGGAGCAGTTCGTTCACCCCTCCACTTT	CASSLEGGAVRSPLHF
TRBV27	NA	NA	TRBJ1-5	TGTGCCAGCAGTTTAACAGGGACCCAGCCCCAGCATTTT	CASSLTGTQPQHF
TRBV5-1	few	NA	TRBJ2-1	TGCGCCAGCAGCCCAACCTCAGCCACTACCTTCTACAATGAGCAGTTCTTC	CASSPTSATTFYNEQFF
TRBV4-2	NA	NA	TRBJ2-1	TGTGCCAGCAGCCAAGAGACTAGCTACAATGAGCAGTTCTTC	CASSQETSYNEQFF
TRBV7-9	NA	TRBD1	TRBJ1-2	TGTGCCAGCAGCTTCACACGAGGGGACAGGGATGGCTACACCTTC	CASSFTRGDRDGYTF
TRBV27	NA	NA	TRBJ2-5	TGTGCCAGCGCTCACGGGGCGGGGGAGACCCAGTACTTC	CASAHGAGETQYF
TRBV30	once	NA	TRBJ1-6	TGTGCCTGGCTAGGGGCCGGTAATTCACCCCTCCACTTT	CAWLGAGNSPLHF
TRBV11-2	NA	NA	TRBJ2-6	TGTGCCAGCAGCTTAATGCAGGGGGCCAACGTCCTGACTTTC	CASSLMQGANVLTF
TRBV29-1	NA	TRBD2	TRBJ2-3	TGCAGCGTTGCTAGGATTAGCGGGAGAACAGATACGCAGTATTTT	CSVARISGRTDTQYF
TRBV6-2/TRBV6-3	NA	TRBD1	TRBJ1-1	TGTGCCAGCAGTTTAATAACGGGACAGGGTCTAATGAACACTGAAGCTTTCTTT	CASSLITGQGLMNTEAFF
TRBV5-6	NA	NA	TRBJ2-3	TGTGCCAGCAGCCCACACCTCTTCACAGATACGCAGTATTTT	CASSPHLFTDTQYF
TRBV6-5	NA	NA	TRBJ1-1	TGTGCCAGCAGTTACTCGTCGACTTCCAAGCGAACTGAAGCTTTCTTT	CASSYSSTSKRTEAFF
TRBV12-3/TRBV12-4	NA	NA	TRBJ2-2	TGTGCCAGCAGTCCAGGTCCCGGGGAGCTGTTTTTT	CASSPGPGELFF
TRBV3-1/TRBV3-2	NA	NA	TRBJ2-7	TGTGCCAGCAGTCCGAGGACCCACGAGCAGTACTTC	CASSPRTHEQYF
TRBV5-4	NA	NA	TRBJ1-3	TGTGCCAGCAGCTTGAGGGGGGCGTCGGGAAACACCATATATTTT	CASSLRGASGNTIYF
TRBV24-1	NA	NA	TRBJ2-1	TGTGCCACCAGTGATGCCGGGACGGCCACAAATGAGCAGTTCTTC	CATSDAGTATNEQFF
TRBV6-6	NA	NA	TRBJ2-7	TGTGCCAGCGGGGGTACGGGGCGCGAGCAGTACTTC	CASGGTGREQYF
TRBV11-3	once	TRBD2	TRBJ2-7	TGTGCCAGCAGCTTACTGGGACTAGCGGGAAACTACGAGCAGTACTTC	CASSLLGLAGNYEQYF
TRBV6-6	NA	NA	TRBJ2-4	TGTGCCAGCAATCCGGAGCTTTTAGCCAAAAACATTCAGTACTTC	CASNPELLAKNIQYF
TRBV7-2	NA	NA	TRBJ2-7	TGTGCCAGCAGACTAGGGGGGGACCCCTACGAGCAGTACTTC	CASRLGGDPYEQYF
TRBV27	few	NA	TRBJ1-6	TGTGCCAGCAGTCTCCAACAGAGCTCCTATAATTCACCCCTCCACTTT	CASSLQQSSYNSPLHF
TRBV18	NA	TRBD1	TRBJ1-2	TGTGCCAGCTCACCAATCGGGCAGGGGGGATCTAACTATGGCTACACCTTC	CASSPIGQGGSNYGYTF
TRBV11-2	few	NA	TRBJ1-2	TGTGCCAGCAGCCCAGGAAGGGCTTCTTTCAACTATGGCTACACCTTC	CASSPGRASFNYGYTF
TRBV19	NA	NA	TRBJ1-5	TGTGCCAGTAGTCGCGGACACCACAATCAGCCCCAGCATTTT	CASSRGHHNQPQHF
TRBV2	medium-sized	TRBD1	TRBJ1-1	TGTGCCAGCAGGTCACAGGGGGCTTCGGTGAACACTGAAGCTTTCTTT	CASRSQGASVNTEAFF